This T cell receptor beta chain was captured by sequencing in a study of T cell changes during pregnancy in multiple sclerosis. Trimming at V came to 0 bases and at J to 8 bases, leaving 12 bases not matched to a gene. This CDR3 comprises 19 residues. Germline-derived CDR1 and CDR2 are SNHLY and FYNNEI. Data came from immunoSEQ multiplex PCR; TCRdb stores just in-frame clones and leaves some out. This table holds about 75,000 clones, about 89% found once. The genes are TRBV2 and TRBJ2-1, with TRBD2 matching 14 bases. The clonotype comes from a female donor with multiple sclerosis, enrolled in a pregnancy study. The sequences come from CD4+ T cells from peripheral blood mononuclear cells, collected before pregnancy. CDR3 nucleotide sequence: TGTGCCAGCAGTGAAGCGGGACTAGCGGGAGTCTTCCTGAATTATGAGCAGTTCTTC. Amino acids: CASSEAGLAGVFLNYEQFF.